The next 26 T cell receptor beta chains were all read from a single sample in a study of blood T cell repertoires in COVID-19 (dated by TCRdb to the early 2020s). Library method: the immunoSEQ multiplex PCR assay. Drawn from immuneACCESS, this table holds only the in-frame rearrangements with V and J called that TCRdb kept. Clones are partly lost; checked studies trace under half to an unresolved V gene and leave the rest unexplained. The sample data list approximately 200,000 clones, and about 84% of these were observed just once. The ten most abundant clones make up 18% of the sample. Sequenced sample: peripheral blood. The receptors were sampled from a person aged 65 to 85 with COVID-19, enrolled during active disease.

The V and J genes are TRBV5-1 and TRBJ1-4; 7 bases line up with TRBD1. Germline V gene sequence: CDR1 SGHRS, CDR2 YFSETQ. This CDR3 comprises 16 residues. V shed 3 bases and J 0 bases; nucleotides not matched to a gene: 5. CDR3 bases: TGCGCCAGCAGCTCGGGCGGACAGGCAACTAATGAAAAACTGTTTTTT. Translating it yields CASSSGGQATNEKLFF. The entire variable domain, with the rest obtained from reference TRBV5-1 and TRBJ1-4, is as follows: KAGVTQTPRYLIKTRGQQVTLSCSPISGHRSVSWYQQTPGQGLQFLFEYFSETQRNKGNFPGRFSGRQFSNSRSEMNVSTLELGDSALYLCASSSGGQATNEKLFFGSGTQLSVL.

The CDR3 reads CASSLDRGQNEQFF. CDR3 in DNA: TGTGCCAGCAGCTTAGACAGGGGGCAGAATGAGCAGTTCTTC. The gene calls are TRBV7-2 and TRBJ2-1, with 9 bases aligning to TRBD1. This CDR3 is 14 amino acids long. After removal of 1 base from V and 7 bases from J, the junction contained 2 bases not matched to a gene. Germline CDR1 SGHTA, CDR2 FQGNSA.

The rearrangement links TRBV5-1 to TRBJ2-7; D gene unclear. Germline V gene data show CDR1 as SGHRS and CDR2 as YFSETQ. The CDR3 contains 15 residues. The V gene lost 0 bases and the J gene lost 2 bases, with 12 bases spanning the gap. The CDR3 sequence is CASSLAVGRPYEQYF. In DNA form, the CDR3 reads TGCGCCAGCAGCTTGGCCGTAGGCAGGCCCTACGAGCAGTACTTC. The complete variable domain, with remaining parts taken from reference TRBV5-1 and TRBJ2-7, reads KAGVTQTPRYLIKTRGQQVTLSCSPISGHRSVSWYQQTPGQGLQFLFEYFSETQRNKGNFPGRFSGRQFSNSRSEMNVSTLELGDSALYLCASSLAVGRPYEQYFGPGTRLTVT.

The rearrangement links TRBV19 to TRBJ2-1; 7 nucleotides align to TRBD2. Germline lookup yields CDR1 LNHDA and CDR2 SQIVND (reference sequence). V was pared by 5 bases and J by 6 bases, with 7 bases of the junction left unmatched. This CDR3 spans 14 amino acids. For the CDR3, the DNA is TGTGCCAGTAGTGGCGCTAGCGGCAGCAATGAGCAGTTCTTC. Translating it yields CASSGASGSNEQFF.

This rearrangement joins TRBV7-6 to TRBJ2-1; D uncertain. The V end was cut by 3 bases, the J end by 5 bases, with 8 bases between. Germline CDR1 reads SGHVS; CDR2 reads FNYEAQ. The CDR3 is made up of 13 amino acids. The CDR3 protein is CASSLFGDNEQFF. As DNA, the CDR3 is TGTGCCAGCAGCTTGTTCGGAGACAATGAGCAGTTCTTC.

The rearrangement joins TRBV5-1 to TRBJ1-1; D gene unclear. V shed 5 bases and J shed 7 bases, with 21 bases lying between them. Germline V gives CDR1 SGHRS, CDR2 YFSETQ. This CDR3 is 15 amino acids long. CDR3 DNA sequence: TGCGCCAGCAGACAACTTACGAGTGGATCGGGTGAAGCTTTCTTT. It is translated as CASRQLTSGSGEAFF.

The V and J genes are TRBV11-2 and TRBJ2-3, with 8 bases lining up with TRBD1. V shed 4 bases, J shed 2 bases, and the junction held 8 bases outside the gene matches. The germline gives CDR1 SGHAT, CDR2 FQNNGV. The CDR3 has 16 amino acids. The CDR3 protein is CASSYRDRPYTDTQYF. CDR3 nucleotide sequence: TGTGCCAGCAGCTACCGGGACAGGCCCTACACAGATACGCAGTATTTT. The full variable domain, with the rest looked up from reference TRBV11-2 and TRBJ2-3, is EAGVAQSPRYKIIEKRQSVAFWCNPISGHATLYWYQQILGQGPKLLIQFQNNGVVDDSQLPKDRFSAERLKGVDSTLKIQPAKLEDSAVYLCASSYRDRPYTDTQYFGPGTRLTVL.

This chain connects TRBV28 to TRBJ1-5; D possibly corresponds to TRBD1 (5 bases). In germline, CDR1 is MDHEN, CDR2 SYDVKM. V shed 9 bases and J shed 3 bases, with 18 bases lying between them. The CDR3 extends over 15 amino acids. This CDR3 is CARRGPLSLNQPQHF. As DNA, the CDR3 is TGTGCCAGAAGGGGCCCCCTATCTCTCAATCAGCCCCAGCATTTT.

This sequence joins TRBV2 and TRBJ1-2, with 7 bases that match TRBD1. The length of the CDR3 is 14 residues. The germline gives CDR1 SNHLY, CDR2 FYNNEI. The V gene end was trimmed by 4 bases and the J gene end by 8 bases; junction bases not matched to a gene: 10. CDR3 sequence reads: CASSARQGYRGYTF. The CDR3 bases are TGTGCCAGCAGTGCCCGACAGGGATATCGAGGCTACACCTTC.

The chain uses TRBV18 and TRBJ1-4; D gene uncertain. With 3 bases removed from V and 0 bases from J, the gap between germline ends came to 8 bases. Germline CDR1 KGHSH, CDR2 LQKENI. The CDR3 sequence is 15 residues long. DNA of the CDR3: TGTGCCAGCTCACCCAACTCTGCAACTAATGAAAAACTGTTTTTT. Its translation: CASSPNSATNEKLFF.

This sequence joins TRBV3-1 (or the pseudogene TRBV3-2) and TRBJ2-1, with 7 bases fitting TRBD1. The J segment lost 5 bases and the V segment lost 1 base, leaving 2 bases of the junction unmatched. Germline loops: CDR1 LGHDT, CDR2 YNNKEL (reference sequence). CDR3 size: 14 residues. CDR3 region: CASSQGQGHNEQFF. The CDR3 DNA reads TGTGCCAGCAGCCAAGGACAGGGCCACAATGAGCAGTTCTTC.

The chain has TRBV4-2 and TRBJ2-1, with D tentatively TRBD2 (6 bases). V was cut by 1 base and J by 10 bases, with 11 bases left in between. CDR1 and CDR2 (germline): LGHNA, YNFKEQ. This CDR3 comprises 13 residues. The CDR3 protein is CASSQVAEGEQFF. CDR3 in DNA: TGTGCCAGCAGCCAAGTAGCGGAGGGGGAGCAGTTCTTC.

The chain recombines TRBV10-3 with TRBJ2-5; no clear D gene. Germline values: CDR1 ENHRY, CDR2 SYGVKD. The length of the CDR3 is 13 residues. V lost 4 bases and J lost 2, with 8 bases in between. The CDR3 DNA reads TGTGCCATCAGTGGATCGCAGCAAGAGACCCAGTACTTC. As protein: CAISGSQQETQYF.

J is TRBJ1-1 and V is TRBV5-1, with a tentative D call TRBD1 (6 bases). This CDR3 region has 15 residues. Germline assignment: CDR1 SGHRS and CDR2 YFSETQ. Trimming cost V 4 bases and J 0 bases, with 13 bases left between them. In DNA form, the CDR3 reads TGCGCCAGCAGCCCGTGGACAGATATGAACACTGAAGCTTTCTTT. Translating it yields CASSPWTDMNTEAFF.

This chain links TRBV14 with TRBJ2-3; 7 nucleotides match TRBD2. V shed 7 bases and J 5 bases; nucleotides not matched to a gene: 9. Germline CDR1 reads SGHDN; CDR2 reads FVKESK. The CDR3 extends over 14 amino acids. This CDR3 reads CASTGLEGEDTQYF. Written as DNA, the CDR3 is TGTGCCAGCACCGGACTAGAAGGGGAAGATACGCAGTATTTT.

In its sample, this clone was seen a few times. This chain's CDR3 is CASSQDRGSDTQYF. For the CDR3, the DNA is TGCGCCAGCAGCCAAGACAGGGGTTCAGATACGCAGTATTTT. The chain carries TRBV4-1 and TRBJ2-3; maybe TRBD1 (6 bases). This CDR3 region has 14 residues. The V end was cut by 0 bases, the J end by 4 bases, with 8 bases between. Germline V gives CDR1 MGHRA, CDR2 YSYEKL.

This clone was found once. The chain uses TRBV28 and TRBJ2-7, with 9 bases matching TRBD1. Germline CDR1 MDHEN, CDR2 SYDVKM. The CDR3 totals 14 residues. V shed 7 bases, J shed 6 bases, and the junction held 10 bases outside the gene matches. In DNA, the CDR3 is TGTGCCAGCATTGCCGGGACAGGGTATCGCGAGCAGTACTTC. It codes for CASIAGTGYREQYF. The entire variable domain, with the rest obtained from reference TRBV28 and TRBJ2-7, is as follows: DVKVTQSSRYLVKRTGEKVFLECVQDMDHENMFWYRQDPGLGLRLIYFSYDVKMKEKGDIPEGYSVSREKKERFSLILESASTNQTSMYLCASIAGTGYREQYFGPGTRLTVT.

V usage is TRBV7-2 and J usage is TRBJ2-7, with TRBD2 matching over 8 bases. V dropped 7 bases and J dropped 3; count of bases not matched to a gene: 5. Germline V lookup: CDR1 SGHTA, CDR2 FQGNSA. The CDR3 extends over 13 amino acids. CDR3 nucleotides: TGTGCCAGCACCTCGGGGGGGAGCTACGAGCAGTACTTC. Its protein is CASTSGGSYEQYF.

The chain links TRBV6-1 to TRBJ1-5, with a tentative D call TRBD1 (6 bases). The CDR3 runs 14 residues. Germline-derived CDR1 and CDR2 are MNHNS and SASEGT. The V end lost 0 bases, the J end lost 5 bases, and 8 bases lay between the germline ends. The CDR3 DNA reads TGTGCCAGCAGTGAAGCAGGGGGGGATCAGCCCCAGCATTTT. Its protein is CASSEAGGDQPQHF.

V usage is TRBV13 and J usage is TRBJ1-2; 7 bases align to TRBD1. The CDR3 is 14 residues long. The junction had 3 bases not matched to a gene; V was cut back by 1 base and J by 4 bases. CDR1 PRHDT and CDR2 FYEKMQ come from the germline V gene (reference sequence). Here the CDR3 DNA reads TGTGCCAGCAGCTTAGAAGGGGGCAGCTATGGCTACACCTTC. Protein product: CASSLEGGSYGYTF. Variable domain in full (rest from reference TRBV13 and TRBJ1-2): AAGVIQSPRHLIKEKRETATLKCYPIPRHDTVYWYQQGPGQDPQFLISFYEKMQSDKGSIPDRFSAQQFSDYHSELNMSSLELGDSALYFCASSLEGGSYGYTFGSGTRLTVV.

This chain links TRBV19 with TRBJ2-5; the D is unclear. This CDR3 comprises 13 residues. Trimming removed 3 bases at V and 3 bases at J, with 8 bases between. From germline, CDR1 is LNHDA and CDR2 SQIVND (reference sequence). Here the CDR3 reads CASSITAEETQYF. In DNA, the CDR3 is TGTGCCAGTAGTATCACAGCCGAAGAGACCCAGTACTTC.

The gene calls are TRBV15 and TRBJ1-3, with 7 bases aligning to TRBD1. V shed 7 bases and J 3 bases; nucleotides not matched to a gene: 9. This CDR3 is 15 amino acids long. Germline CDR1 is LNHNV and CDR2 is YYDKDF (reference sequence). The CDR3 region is CATTTGKLGGNTIYF. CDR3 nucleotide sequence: TGTGCCACCACGACAGGGAAACTTGGTGGAAACACCATATATTTT. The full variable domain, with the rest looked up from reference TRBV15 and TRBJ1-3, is DAMVIQNPRYQVTQFGKPVTLSCSQTLNHNVMYWYQQKSSQAPKLLFHYYDKDFNNEADTPDNFQSRRPNTSFCFLDIRSPGLGDTAMYLCATTTGKLGGNTIYFGEGSWLTVV.

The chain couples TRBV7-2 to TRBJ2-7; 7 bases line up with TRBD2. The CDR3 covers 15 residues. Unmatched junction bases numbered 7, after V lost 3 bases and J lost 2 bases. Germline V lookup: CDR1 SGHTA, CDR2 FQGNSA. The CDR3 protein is CASSFGGVLTYEQYF. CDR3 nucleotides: TGTGCCAGCAGCTTTGGGGGGGTATTAACCTACGAGCAGTACTTC.

The CDR3, as DNA: TGTGCCAGCAGCTATCTGACAGGGAATCAGCCCCAGCATTTT. Its translation is CASSYLTGNQPQHF. The chain carries TRBV5-6 and TRBJ1-5, with 7 nucleotides matching TRBD1. The germline V gene has CDR1 SGHDT and CDR2 YYEEEE. The J segment lost 4 bases and the V segment lost 3 bases, leaving 4 bases of the junction unmatched. The CDR3 length is 14 residues.

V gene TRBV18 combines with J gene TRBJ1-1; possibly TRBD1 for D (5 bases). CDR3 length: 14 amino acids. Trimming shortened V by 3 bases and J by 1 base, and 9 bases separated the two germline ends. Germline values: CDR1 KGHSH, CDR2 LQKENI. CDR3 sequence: CASSPRQPNTEAFF. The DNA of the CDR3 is TGTGCCAGCTCACCGCGACAGCCGAACACTGAAGCTTTCTTT.

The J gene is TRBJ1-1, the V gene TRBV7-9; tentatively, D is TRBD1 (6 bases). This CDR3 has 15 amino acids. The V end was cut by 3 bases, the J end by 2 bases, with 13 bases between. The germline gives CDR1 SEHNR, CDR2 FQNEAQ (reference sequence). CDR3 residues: CASSLSQGPNTEAFF. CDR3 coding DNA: TGTGCCAGCAGCTTGTCCCAGGGGCCAAACACTGAAGCTTTCTTT.